This entry is about one T cell receptor beta chain. This record comes from a study of multiple sclerosis patients with progressive multifocal leukoencephalopathy. Documented time point: time of PML onset. Natalizumab-treated patients developed PML between roughly 16 and 60 months into natalizumab therapy. Between the trimmed V and J ends, which lost 0 bases and 6 bases, there was a span of 8 bases. Looked up from germline, CDR1 is PRHDT and CDR2 is FYEKMQ (reference sequence). The length of the CDR3 is 14 residues. The assay was run at survey level. Each PCR contained spiked synthetic TR CDR3 controls spanning every V-J pairing. TCRdb's copy holds only in-frame clones and misses some; the assay was immunoSEQ multiplex PCR. The data contain 25,000 to 35,000 clones, over 75% of them singletons.

This TCR was recovered from a human donor with progressive multifocal leukoencephalopathy. The chain combines TRBV13 with TRBJ2-2; the D is unclear. This sample comprised PBMCs, obtained from a patient treated with natalizumab. This chain's CDR3 is CASSLGQVPGELFF. The CDR3 nucleotides are TGTGCCAGCAGCTTAGGCCAAGTTCCCGGGGAGCTGTTTTTT.